The present T cell receptor (beta chain) was sequenced within a study of beta chain features in type 1 diabetes. V lost 0 bases to trimming and J lost 3 bases, with 10 bases between them. The length of the CDR3 is 14 residues. Germline CDR1 and CDR2: SGHRS and YFSETQ. Reverse transcription of all isolated RNA meant that expressed TCRB transcripts were sequenced. Only in-frame clones appear in the TCRdb table, and some are missing; sequencing was by immunoSEQ multiplex PCR. The sample contains hundreds of thousands of clones, 15% to 19% of which appear only once. This TCR came from a young man in good health. Sequencing was carried out using naive CD4+ T cells from blood. The rearrangement uses TRBV5-1 and TRBJ2-7; D is possibly TRBD1 (5 bases). The DNA for the CDR3 is TGCGCCAGCAGCTTGGCTGCTCAGGGCTACGAGCAGTACTTC. Translating gives CASSLAAQGYEQYF.